This TCR beta chain was sequenced during a study of blood T cell repertoires in COVID-19. J was trimmed by 4 bases and V by 5 bases; bases with no gene match: 2. The CDR3 extends over 14 amino acids. CDR1 is KGHDR and CDR2 is SFDVKD in the germline V gene. Libraries were prepared by immunoSEQ multiplex PCR; TCRdb keeps only in-frame clonotypes and omits some of them. Of a few hundred thousand clones in the sample, roughly 85% were seen once. V is TRBV24-1 and J is TRBJ2-2, with TRBD1 matching 8 bases. Sequenced: peripheral blood. The receptor comes from a human donor in a cohort sampled during active COVID-19. Here the CDR3 reads CATSARGRTGELFF. CDR3 coding DNA: TGTGCCACCAGTGCCAGGGGGCGCACCGGGGAGCTGTTTTTT.